These 14 T cell receptor beta chains originate from one sample sequenced in a study of T cells after yellow fever vaccination. TCRdb ran MiXCR on the 5' RACE reads and lists one entry per CDR3 protein. The data show some 120,000 distinct CDR3 sequences, 7.4% seen once. The sample in question was CD4+ T cells sorted from PBMCs, obtained around 10 days after the first yellow fever vaccination. These receptors all stem from a man between 18 and 35 years old who received the YFV17D yellow fever vaccine.

At least ten counts were recorded for this clonotype. The chain employs TRBV7-2 and TRBJ1-4, with 8 bases identical to TRBD1. Germline V gives CDR1 SGHTA, CDR2 FQGNSA. Losses at the gene ends were 5 bases for V and 4 bases for J; bases not matched to a gene: 3. The CDR3 is 14 residues long. The CDR3 coding sequence is TGTGCCAGCAGCGCAGGGGGCCATAATGAAAAACTGTTTTTT. Translation gives CASSAGGHNEKLFF.

In its sample, this clonotype was seen many times. The J gene is TRBJ2-7, the V gene TRBV18, with 9 bases fitting TRBD2. The CDR3 covers 16 residues. Germline V gene sequence: CDR1 KGHSH, CDR2 LQKENI. The junction had 13 bases not matched to a gene; V was cut back by 3 bases and J by 7 bases. The CDR3 sequence: CASSPPLVAGGQEQYF. The DNA of the CDR3 is TGTGCCAGCTCACCGCCCTTGGTGGCGGGGGGGCAAGAGCAGTACTTC. The whole variable domain, remainder taken from reference TRBV18 and TRBJ2-7, is NAGVMQNPRHLVRRRGQEARLRCSPMKGHSHVYWYRQLPEEGLKFMVYLQKENIIDESGMPKERFSAEFPKEGPSILRIQQVVRGDSAAYFCASSPPLVAGGQEQYFGPGTRLTVT.

This clonotype was detected only a few times. J is TRBJ2-7 and V is TRBV19; no definite D call. The CDR3 loop spans 11 amino acids. Germline V gene data show CDR1 as LNHDA and CDR2 as SQIVND (reference sequence). The V and J ends lost 5 bases and 2 bases respectively, with 4 bases between them. The CDR3 DNA sequence: TGTGCCAGTAGTGGGACCTACGAGCAGTACTTC. Translating it yields CASSGTYEQYF. Together with reference TRBV19 and TRBJ2-7, the CDR3 gives the full variable domain: DGGITQSPKYLFRKEGQNVTLSCEQNLNHDAMYWYRQDPGQGLRLIYYSQIVNDFQKGDIAEGYSVSREKKESFPLTVTSAQKNPTAFYLCASSGTYEQYFGPGTRLTVT.

In its sample, this clonotype was seen a few times. The V gene is TRBV5-6, the J gene TRBJ1-1, with TRBD1 matching over 11 bases. The CDR3 runs 16 residues. With 0 bases clipped from V and 5 bases from J, the junction kept 6 bases outside the gene matches. CDR1 is SGHDT, CDR2 YYEEEE, per germline. The CDR3 DNA reads as TGTGCCAGCAGCTTGGGGGGGACAGGGGGAAGAACTGAAGCTTTCTTT. Protein: CASSLGGTGGRTEAFF.

This clonotype was found many times. This rearrangement joins TRBV27 to TRBJ2-1; no clear D gene. Per germline, CDR1 MNHEY and CDR2 SMNVEV (reference sequence). V dropped 7 bases and J dropped 7 bases, with 14 bases sitting between them. This CDR3 region has 13 residues. CDR3 residues: CASKTLQRNEQFF. The CDR3, as DNA: TGTGCCAGCAAAACCCTCCAGAGGAATGAGCAGTTCTTC.

This clonotype has only a few counts. J is TRBJ2-3 and V is TRBV18; no firm D call. Trimming took 8 bases from V and 2 from J, leaving 17 bases between them. CDR1 and CDR2 from the germline V gene are KGHSH and LQKENI. The CDR3 consists of 15 residues. CDR3 amino acids: CASTPIHGYTDTQYF. In DNA form, the CDR3 reads TGTGCCAGCACCCCAATCCACGGCTACACAGATACGCAGTATTTT.

The rearrangement links TRBV7-8 to TRBJ2-2; D uncertain. This CDR3 comprises 15 residues. Germline CDR1 reads SGHVS; CDR2 reads FQNEAQ. Trimming removed 3 bases at V and 6 bases at J, with 14 bases between. CDR3 bases: TGTGCCAGCAGCTTCCGGACGGAACCCCCCGGGGAGCTGTTTTTT. Its translation: CASSFRTEPPGELFF.

This clonotype was detected many times. The gene calls are TRBV29-1 and TRBJ2-5; D could derive from TRBD1 or TRBD2 (5 bases each). This CDR3 contains 13 residues. V gave up 7 bases and J gave up 4 bases, with 16 bases separating them. Germline assignment: CDR1 SQVTM and CDR2 ANQGSEA. CDR3 residues: CSAGAEELETQYF. For the CDR3, the DNA is TGCAGCGCCGGGGCCGAGGAGTTAGAGACCCAGTACTTC.

The chain couples TRBV4-2 to TRBJ2-5; no definite D call. Trimming left V 0 bases short and J 7 bases short, with 6 bases between. The CDR3 loop spans 12 amino acids. Germline CDR1 is LGHNA and CDR2 is YNFKEQ. The CDR3 DNA reads as TGTGCCAGCAGCCAAGATGGGCGGACCCAGTACTTC. Its protein product is CASSQDGRTQYF.

This clonotype was found a few times. The chain has TRBV12-3 or TRBV12-4 and TRBJ1-5; tentatively, D is TRBD1 (5 bases). The ends were cut back, 0 bases at V and 4 bases at J, with 7 bases in the middle. This CDR3 contains 14 residues. The CDR3: CASSLAEGNQPQHF. The DNA of the CDR3 is TGTGCCAGCAGTTTAGCGGAGGGGAATCAGCCCCAGCATTTT.

This clonotype was observed many times. The genes are TRBV7-6 and TRBJ2-2; D is unclear. Trimming shortened V by 1 base and J by 0 bases, and 3 bases separated the two germline ends. The CDR3 length is 14 residues. Germline V CDR1 and CDR2: SGHVS, FNYEAQ. CDR3 region: CASSLVSNTGELFF. CDR3 in DNA: TGTGCCAGCAGCTTAGTTTCGAACACCGGGGAGCTGTTTTTT.

In this sample, this clonotype turned up many times. V gene TRBV7-2 combines with J gene TRBJ2-4; no firm D call. From germline, CDR1 is SGHTA and CDR2 FQGNSA. Trimming cost V 1 base and J 10 bases, with 11 bases left between them. This CDR3 has 13 amino acids. The CDR3 protein is CASSLGPMGIQYF. CDR3 coding DNA: TGTGCCAGCAGCTTAGGCCCCATGGGGATTCAGTACTTC. Together with reference TRBV7-2 and TRBJ2-4, the CDR3 gives the full variable domain: GAGVSQSPSNKVTEKGKDVELRCDPISGHTALYWYRQSLGQGLEFLIYFQGNSAPDKSGLPSDRFSAERTGGSVSTLTIQRTQQEDSAVYLCASSLGPMGIQYFGAGTRLSVL.

This clonotype was detected many times. This chain joins TRBV20-1 and TRBJ2-7; 9 positions match TRBD1. Trimming at V came to 0 bases and at J to 3 bases, leaving 6 bases not matched to a gene. Germline lookup yields CDR1 DFQATT and CDR2 SNEGSKA (reference sequence). This CDR3 is 15 amino acids long. The CDR3 DNA is TGCAGTGCTAGAGATGGGACAGGGAAGAACTACGAGCAGTACGTC. Protein sequence: CSARDGTGKNYEQYV.

This clonotype was found many times. This chain links TRBV10-3 with TRBJ2-5; tentatively, D is TRBD1 or TRBD2 (5 bases each). This CDR3 has 14 residues. Deletions cut 0 bases from V and 4 bases from J, with 9 bases between. Germline V CDR1 and CDR2: ENHRY, SYGVKD. The CDR3 here is CAISESRGAETQYF. For the CDR3, the DNA is TGTGCCATCAGTGAGTCAAGAGGGGCAGAGACCCAGTACTTC.